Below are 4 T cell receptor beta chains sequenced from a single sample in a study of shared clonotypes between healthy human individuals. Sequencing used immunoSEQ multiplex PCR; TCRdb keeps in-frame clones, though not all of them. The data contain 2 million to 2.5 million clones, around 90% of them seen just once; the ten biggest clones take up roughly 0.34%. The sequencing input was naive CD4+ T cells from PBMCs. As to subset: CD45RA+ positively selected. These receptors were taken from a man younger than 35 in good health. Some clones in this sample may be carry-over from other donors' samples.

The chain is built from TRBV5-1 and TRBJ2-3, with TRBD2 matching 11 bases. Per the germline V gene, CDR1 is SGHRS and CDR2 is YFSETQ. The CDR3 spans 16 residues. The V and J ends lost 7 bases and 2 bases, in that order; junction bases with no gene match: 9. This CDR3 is CASGLLAGGATDTQYF. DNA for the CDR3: TGCGCCAGCGGGTTATTAGCGGGAGGGGCCACAGATACGCAGTATTTT.

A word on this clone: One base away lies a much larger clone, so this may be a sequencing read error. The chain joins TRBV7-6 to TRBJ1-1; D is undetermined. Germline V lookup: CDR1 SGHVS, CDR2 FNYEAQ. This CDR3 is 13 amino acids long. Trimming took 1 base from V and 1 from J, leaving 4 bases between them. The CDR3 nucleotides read TGTGCCAGCAGCTTAGACACGAACACTGAAGCTTTCTTT. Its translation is CASSLDTNTEAFF.

CDR3 DNA sequence: TGTGCCAGCAGCTTTGGGGGGAGAGCTTACGAGCAGTACTTC. Residues: CASSFGGRAYEQYF. The chain employs TRBV7-2 and TRBJ2-7; D might be TRBD2 (6 bases). The CDR3 has 14 amino acids. The germline V gene has CDR1 SGHTA and CDR2 FQGNSA. The V and J ends lost 3 bases and 4 bases respectively, with 13 bases between them.

For the CDR3, the DNA is TGTGCCAGCAGCTTGCGGGGGACGACCTACGAGCAGTACTTC. It encodes CASSLRGTTYEQYF. The J gene is TRBJ2-7, the V gene TRBV7-2; 7 bases are shared with TRBD2. V lost 3 bases, J lost 2 bases, and 4 bases stayed unmatched. CDR3 length: 14 residues. Germline CDR1 is SGHTA and CDR2 is FQGNSA.